This TCR beta chain was retrieved from a study of blood T cell repertoires in COVID-19. The V gene's germline CDR1 is SGHRS and CDR2 YFSETQ. Deletions cut 5 bases from V and 1 base from J, with 9 bases between. This CDR3 contains 14 residues. Method: immunoSEQ multiplex PCR; TCRdb's copy keeps in-frame clones and lacks some. The sample lists 50,000 or so clones, about nine tenths occurring once. This TCR derives from a human donor in a cohort sampled during active COVID-19. The sequencing input was peripheral blood. The J gene is TRBJ2-2, the V gene TRBV5-1; a weak D match, TRBD1 (5 bases). The CDR3 DNA is TGCGCCAGCAGTTTCACAGGGAACACCGGGGAGCTGTTTTTT. Its protein product is CASSFTGNTGELFF. Looking up the rest from reference TRBV5-1 and TRBJ2-2 gives the full variable domain: KAGVTQTPRYLIKTRGQQVTLSCSPISGHRSVSWYQQTPGQGLQFLFEYFSETQRNKGNFPGRFSGRQFSNSRSEMNVSTLELGDSALYLCASSFTGNTGELFFGEGSRLTVL.